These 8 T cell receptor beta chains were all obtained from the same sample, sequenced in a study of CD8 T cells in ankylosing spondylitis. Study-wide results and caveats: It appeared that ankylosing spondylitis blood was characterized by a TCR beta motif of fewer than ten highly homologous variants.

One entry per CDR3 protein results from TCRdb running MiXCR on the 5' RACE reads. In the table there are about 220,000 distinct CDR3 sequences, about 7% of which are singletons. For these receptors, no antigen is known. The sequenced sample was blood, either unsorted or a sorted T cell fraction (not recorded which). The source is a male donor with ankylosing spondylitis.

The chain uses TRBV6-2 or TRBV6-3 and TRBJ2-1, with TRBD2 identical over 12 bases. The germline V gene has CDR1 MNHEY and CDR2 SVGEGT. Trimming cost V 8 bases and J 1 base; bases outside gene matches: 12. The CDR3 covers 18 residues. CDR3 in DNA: TGTGCCAGCTTCTCCCCCCTAGCGGGAGGGTTATCCTACAATGAGCAGTTCTTC. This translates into CASFSPLAGGLSYNEQFF.

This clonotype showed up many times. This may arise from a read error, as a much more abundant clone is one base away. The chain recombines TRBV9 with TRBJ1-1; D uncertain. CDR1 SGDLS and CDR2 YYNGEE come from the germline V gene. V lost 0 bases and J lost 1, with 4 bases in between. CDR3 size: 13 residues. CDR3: CASSVEGNTEAFF. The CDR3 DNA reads TGTGCCAGCAGCGTAGAAGGGAACACTGAAGCTTTCTTT.

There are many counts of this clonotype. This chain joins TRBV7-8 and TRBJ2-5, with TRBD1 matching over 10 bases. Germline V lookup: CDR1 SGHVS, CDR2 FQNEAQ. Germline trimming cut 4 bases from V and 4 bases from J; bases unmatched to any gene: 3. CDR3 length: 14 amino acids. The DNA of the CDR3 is TGTGCCAGCAGCTCAGGGACAGGGGCAGAGACCCAGTACTTC. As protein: CASSSGTGAETQYF.

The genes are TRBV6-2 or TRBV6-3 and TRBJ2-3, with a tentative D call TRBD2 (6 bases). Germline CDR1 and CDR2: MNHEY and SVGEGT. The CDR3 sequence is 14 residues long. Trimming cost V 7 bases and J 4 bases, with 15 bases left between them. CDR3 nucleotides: TGTGCCAGCATAGGAGGCGGGGTATCAGATACGCAGTATTTT. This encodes CASIGGGVSDTQYF.

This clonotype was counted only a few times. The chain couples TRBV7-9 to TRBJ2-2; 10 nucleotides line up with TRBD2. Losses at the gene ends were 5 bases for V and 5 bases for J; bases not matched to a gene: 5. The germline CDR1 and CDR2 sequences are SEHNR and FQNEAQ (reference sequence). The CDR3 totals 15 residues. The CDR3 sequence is CASSRLAGLTGELFF. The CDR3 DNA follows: TGTGCCAGCAGCCGACTAGCGGGTTTAACCGGGGAGCTGTTTTTT. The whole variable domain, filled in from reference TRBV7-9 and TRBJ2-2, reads DTGVSQNPRHKITKRGQNVTFRCDPISEHNRLYWYRQTLGQGPEFLTYFQNEAQLEKSRLLSDRFSAERPKGSFSTLEIQRTEQGDSAMYLCASSRLAGLTGELFFGEGSRLTVL.

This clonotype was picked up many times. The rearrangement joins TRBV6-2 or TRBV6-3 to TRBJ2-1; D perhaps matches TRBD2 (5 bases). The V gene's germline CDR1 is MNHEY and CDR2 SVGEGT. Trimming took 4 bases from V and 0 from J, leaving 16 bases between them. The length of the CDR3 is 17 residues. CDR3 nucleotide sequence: TGTGCCAGCAGTTTAGTTCCCCTAGCCAGCTCCTACAATGAGCAGTTCTTC. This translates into CASSLVPLASSYNEQFF.

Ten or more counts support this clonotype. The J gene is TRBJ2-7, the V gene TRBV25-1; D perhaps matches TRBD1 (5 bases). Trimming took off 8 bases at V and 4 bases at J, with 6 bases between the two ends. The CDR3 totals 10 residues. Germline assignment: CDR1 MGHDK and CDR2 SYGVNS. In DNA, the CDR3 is TGTGCCAGCCAGGGTTACGAGCAGTACTTC. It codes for CASQGYEQYF.

The CDR3 loop is CASSLYQRNQPQHF. CDR3 nucleotide sequence: TGTGCCAGCAGCTTATACCAGCGGAACCAGCCCCAGCATTTT. The genes are TRBV7-2 and TRBJ1-5; D is undetermined. Trimming left V 2 bases short and J 7 bases short, with 12 bases between. The germline gives CDR1 SGHTA, CDR2 FQGNSA. The CDR3 runs 14 residues.